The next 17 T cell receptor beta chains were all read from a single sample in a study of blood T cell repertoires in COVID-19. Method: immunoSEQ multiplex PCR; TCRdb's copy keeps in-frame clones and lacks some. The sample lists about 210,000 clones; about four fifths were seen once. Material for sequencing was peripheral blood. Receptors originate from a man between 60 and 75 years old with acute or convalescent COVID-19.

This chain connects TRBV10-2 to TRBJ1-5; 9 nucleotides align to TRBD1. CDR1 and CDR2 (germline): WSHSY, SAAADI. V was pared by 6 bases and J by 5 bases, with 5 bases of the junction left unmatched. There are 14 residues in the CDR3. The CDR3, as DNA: TGCGCCAGCAGCCCGGGACAGGGACATCAGCCCCAGCATTTT. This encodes CASSPGQGHQPQHF.

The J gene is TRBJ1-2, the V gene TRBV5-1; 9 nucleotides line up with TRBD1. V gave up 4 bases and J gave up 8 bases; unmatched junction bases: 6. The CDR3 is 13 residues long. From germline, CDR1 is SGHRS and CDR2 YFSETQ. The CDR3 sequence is CASSRGQGIGYTF. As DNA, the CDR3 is TGCGCCAGCAGCCGAGGACAGGGGATCGGCTACACCTTC.

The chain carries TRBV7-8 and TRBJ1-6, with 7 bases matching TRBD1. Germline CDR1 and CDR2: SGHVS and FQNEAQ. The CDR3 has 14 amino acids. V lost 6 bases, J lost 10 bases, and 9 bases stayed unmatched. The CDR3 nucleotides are TGTGCCAGCAGGGAGACAGGGATTCGATCACCCCTCCACTTT. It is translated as CASRETGIRSPLHF.

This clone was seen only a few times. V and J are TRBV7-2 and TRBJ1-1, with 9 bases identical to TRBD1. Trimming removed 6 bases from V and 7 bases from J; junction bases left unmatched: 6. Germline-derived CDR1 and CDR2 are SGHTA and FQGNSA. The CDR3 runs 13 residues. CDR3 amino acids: CASRPQGAGEAFF. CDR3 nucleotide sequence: TGTGCCAGCAGACCACAGGGGGCGGGTGAAGCTTTCTTT.

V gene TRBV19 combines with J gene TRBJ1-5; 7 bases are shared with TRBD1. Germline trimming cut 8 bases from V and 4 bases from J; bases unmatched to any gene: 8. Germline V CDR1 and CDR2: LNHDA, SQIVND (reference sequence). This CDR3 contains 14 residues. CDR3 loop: CASGRDRPNQPQHF. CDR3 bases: TGTGCCAGTGGGCGGGACAGACCAAATCAGCCCCAGCATTTT.

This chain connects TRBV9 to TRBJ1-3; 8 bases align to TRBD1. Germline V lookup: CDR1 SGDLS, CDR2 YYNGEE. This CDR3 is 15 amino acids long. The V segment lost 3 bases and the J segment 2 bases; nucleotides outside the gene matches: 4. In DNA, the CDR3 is TGTGCCAGCAGCGCACAGGGGGTAGCTGGAAACACCATATATTTT. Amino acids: CASSAQGVAGNTIYF.

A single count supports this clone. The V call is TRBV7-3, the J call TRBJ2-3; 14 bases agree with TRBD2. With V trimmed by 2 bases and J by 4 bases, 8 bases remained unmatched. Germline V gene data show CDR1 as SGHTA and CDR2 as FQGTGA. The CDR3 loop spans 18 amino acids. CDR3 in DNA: TGTGCCAGCAGCTTAGGAGGACTAGCGGGAGGTCTCTCAGATACGCAGTATTTT. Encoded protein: CASSLGGLAGGLSDTQYF.

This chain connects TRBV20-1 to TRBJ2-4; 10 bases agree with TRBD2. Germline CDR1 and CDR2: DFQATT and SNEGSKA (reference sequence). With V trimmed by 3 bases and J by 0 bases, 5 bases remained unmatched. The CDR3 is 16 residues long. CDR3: CSASGLAGEAKNIQYF. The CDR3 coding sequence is TGCAGTGCTAGTGGTCTAGCGGGGGAAGCCAAAAACATTCAGTACTTC.

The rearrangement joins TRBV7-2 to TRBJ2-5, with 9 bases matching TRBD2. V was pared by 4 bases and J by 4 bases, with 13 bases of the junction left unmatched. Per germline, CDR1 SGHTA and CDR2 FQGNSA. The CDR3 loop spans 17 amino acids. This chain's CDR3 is CASSSSVWAGGTETQYF. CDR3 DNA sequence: TGTGCCAGCAGCTCGTCTGTCTGGGCGGGGGGGACAGAGACCCAGTACTTC.

CDR3 protein: CASSFAGSYNEQFF. The CDR3, as DNA: TGTGCCAGCAGCTTTGCGGGTAGCTACAATGAGCAGTTCTTC. The rearrangement links TRBV11-2 to TRBJ2-1; the D gene is possibly TRBD2 (5 bases). CDR3 length: 14 residues. In germline, CDR1 is SGHAT, CDR2 FQNNGV. V lost 3 bases, J lost 3 bases, and 9 bases lay in between.

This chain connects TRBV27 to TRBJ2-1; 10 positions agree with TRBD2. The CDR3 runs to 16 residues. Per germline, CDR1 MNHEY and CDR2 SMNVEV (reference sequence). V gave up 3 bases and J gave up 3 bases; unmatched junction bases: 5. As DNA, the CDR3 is TGTGCCAGCAGTTTCTTCCCTAGCGGGAGCTACAATGAGCAGTTCTTC. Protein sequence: CASSFFPSGSYNEQFF.

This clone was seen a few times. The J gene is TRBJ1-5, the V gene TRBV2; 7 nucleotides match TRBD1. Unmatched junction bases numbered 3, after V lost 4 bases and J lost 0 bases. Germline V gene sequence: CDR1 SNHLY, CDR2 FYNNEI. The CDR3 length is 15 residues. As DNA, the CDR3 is TGTGCCAGCAGTGGGGACAGCCCTAGCAATCAGCCCCAGCATTTT. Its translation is CASSGDSPSNQPQHF. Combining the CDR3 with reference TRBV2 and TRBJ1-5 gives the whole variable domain EPEVTQTPSHQVTQMGQEVILRCVPISNHLYFYWYRQILGQKVEFLVSFYNNEISEKSEIFDDQFSVERPDGSNFTLKIRSTKLEDSAMYFCASSGDSPSNQPQHFGDGTRLSIL.

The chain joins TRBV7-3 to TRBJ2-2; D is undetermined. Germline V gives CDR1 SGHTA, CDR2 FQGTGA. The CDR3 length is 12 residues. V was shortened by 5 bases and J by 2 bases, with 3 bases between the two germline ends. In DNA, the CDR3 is TGTGCCAGCAGCATAAACACCGGGGAGCTGTTTTTT. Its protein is CASSINTGELFF.

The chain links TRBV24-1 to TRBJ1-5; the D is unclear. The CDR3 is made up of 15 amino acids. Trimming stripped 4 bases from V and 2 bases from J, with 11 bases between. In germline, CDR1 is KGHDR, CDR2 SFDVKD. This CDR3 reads CATSDGSWGNQPQHF. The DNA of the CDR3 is TGTGCCACCAGTGACGGGTCATGGGGCAATCAGCCCCAGCATTTT.

This chain's CDR3 is CASSLVTVIQETQYF. DNA for the CDR3: TGTGCCAGCAGCTTAGTTACAGTTATTCAAGAGACCCAGTACTTC. The V and J genes are TRBV7-2 and TRBJ2-5; D is uncertain. The germline gives CDR1 SGHTA, CDR2 FQGNSA. The V end lost 1 base, the J end lost 2 bases, and 11 bases lay between the germline ends. This CDR3 contains 15 residues.

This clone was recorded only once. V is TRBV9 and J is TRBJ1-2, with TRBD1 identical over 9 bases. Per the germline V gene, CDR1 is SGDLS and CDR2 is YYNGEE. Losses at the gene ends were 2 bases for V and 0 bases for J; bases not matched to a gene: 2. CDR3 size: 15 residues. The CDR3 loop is CASSVNRGPNYGYTF. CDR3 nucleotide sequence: TGTGCCAGCAGCGTTAACAGGGGGCCTAACTATGGCTACACCTTC. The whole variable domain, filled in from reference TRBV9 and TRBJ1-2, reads DSGVTQTPKHLITATGQRVTLRCSPRSGDLSVYWYQQSLDQGLQFLIQYYNGEERAKGNILERFSAQQFPDLHSELNLSSLELGDSALYFCASSVNRGPNYGYTFGSGTRLTVV.

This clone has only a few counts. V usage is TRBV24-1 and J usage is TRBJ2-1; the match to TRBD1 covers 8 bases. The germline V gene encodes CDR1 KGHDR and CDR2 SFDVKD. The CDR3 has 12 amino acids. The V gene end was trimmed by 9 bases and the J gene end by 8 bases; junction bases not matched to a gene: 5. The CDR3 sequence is CATGQGGYEQFF. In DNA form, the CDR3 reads TGTGCCACCGGACAGGGAGGTTATGAGCAGTTCTTC.